The T cell receptor beta chain described here comes from a study of CD8 T cells in Susac syndrome. Study details: Susac syndrome patients were untreated, on corticosteroids with some adding intravenous immunoglobulin, or on intravenous immunoglobulin only.

TCR beta from blood CD8+ and CD4+ T cells was sequenced. This clonotype was recorded once. The antigen remains undetermined. The length of the CDR3 is 13 residues. Per the germline V gene, CDR1 is MNHEY and CDR2 is SMNVEV (reference sequence). V was shortened by 3 bases and J by 7 bases, with 12 bases between the two germline ends. The study, taken as a whole, reports: Clonal expansion was not seen in any Susac syndrome CD4+ T cell repertoire.

The authors reverse transcribed about 0.5 to 1 ug RNA with random hexamers. Via MiXCR, TCRdb re-called the immunoSEQ multiplex PCR reads, giving one row per CDR3 protein. The profile shows hundreds of thousands of distinct CDR3 sequences, around 96% of them singletons. This chain links TRBV27 with TRBJ1-2; a possible D gene is TRBD1 (6 bases). Sequenced input: CD4+ T cells from PBMCs. The TCR sequence derives from a human donor with Susac syndrome. The DNA for the CDR3 is TGTGCCAGCAGTTTTCCAGGGGCGCTTGGCTACACCTTC. As protein: CASSFPGALGYTF.